A single sample is the source of the 15 T cell receptor beta chains below, sequenced in a study of blood T cell repertoires in COVID-19. Produced via immunoSEQ multiplex PCR; TCRdb's table is partial and in-frame only. Among approximately 88,000 clones listed, about 93% were seen once. Sample: peripheral blood. These receptors originate from a woman between 50 and 59 years old in a cohort sampled during active COVID-19.

The rearrangement uses TRBV9 and TRBJ2-3; D is undetermined. In germline, CDR1 is SGDLS, CDR2 YYNGEE. The CDR3 loop spans 14 amino acids. Trimming took off 0 bases at V and 0 bases at J, with 5 bases between the two ends. CDR3 protein: CASSVDGSTDTQYF. The CDR3 nucleotides are TGTGCCAGCAGCGTAGATGGCAGCACAGATACGCAGTATTTT.

The chain carries TRBV11-3 and TRBJ2-1; 10 bases align to TRBD2. The CDR3 is made up of 16 amino acids. CDR1 is SGHNT, CDR2 YENEEA, per germline. With V trimmed by 5 bases and J by 8 bases, 12 bases remained unmatched. The CDR3 DNA sequence: TGTGCCAGCAGCGTTAAGCGGGAGGGCAAAGGGTATGAGCAGTTCTTC. Amino acid sequence: CASSVKREGKGYEQFF. Full variable domain (remainder filled in from reference TRBV11-3 and TRBJ2-1): EAGVVQSPRYKIIEKKQPVAFWCNPISGHNTLYWYLQNLGQGPELLIRYENEEAVDDSQLPKDRFSAERLKGVDSTLKIQPAELGDSAVYLCASSVKREGKGYEQFFGPGTRLTVL.

This clone was observed a single time. This chain uses TRBV6-5 with TRBJ2-2, with 7 bases lining up with TRBD1. This CDR3 has 15 residues. V shed 6 bases and J 2 bases; nucleotides not matched to a gene: 6. CDR1 is MNHEY and CDR2 is SVGAGI in the germline V gene. The CDR3 reads CASSPGTVNTGELFF. The DNA for the CDR3 is TGTGCCAGCAGCCCCGGGACAGTAAACACCGGGGAGCTGTTTTTT.

V is TRBV6-6 and J is TRBJ1-5; D might be TRBD1 (6 bases). Looked up from germline, CDR1 is MNHNY and CDR2 is SVGAGI (reference sequence). The CDR3 runs 12 residues. Trimming shortened V by 8 bases and J by 7 bases, and 12 bases separated the two germline ends. The CDR3 bases are TGTGCCAGCCGCAGGGGTGAGCAGCCCCAGCATTTT. Translated, it gives CASRRGEQPQHF.

The CDR3 sequence is CASSDTPGTSGYKSYEQYF. The DNA of the CDR3 is TGTGCCAGCAGCGACACGCCCGGGACTAGCGGTTACAAATCCTACGAGCAGTACTTC. The V gene is TRBV11-2, the J gene TRBJ2-7, with 11 bases that match TRBD2. The CDR3 is 19 residues long. V lost 5 bases, J lost 1 base, and 16 bases stayed unmatched. Germline-derived CDR1 and CDR2 are SGHAT and FQNNGV. The full variable domain, with the rest looked up from reference TRBV11-2 and TRBJ2-7, is EAGVAQSPRYKIIEKRQSVAFWCNPISGHATLYWYQQILGQGPKLLIQFQNNGVVDDSQLPKDRFSAERLKGVDSTLKIQPAKLEDSAVYLCASSDTPGTSGYKSYEQYFGPGTRLTVT.

The chain recombines TRBV9 with TRBJ2-7; maybe TRBD2 (5 bases). V lost 3 bases to trimming and J lost 5 bases, with 12 bases between them. Germline CDR1 is SGDLS and CDR2 is YYNGEE. The CDR3 length is 13 residues. The CDR3 DNA reads as TGTGCCAGCAGCGCCCAGACTAAGGACGAGCAGTACTTC. This translates into CASSAQTKDEQYF.

The chain combines TRBV7-9 with TRBJ1-3; tentatively, D is TRBD1 (6 bases). The CDR3 runs to 14 residues. Trimming shortened V by 5 bases and J by 3 bases, and 11 bases separated the two germline ends. Germline V gives CDR1 SEHNR, CDR2 FQNEAQ (reference sequence). The CDR3 sequence is CASSELQGGNTIYF. The CDR3 bases are TGTGCCAGCAGCGAATTACAGGGTGGAAACACCATATATTTT.

A single count supports this clone. The chain links TRBV14 to TRBJ2-7, with D possibly TRBD2 on 7 matching bases. Germline CDR1 reads SGHDN; CDR2 reads FVKESK. V lost 1 base to trimming and J lost 9 bases, with 19 bases between them. The length of the CDR3 is 15 residues. In DNA form, the CDR3 reads TGTGCCAGCAGCCAAGTGGCGGGGGCGCCCTATCGGCAGTACTTC. Amino acid sequence: CASSQVAGAPYRQYF.

J is TRBJ2-3 and V is TRBV5-1; 7 positions agree with TRBD1. Trimming cost V 4 bases and J 3 bases; bases outside gene matches: 8. The CDR3 totals 15 residues. Germline-derived CDR1 and CDR2 are SGHRS and YFSETQ. The CDR3: CASSVTGDTTDTQYF. In nucleotides, the CDR3 is TGCGCCAGCAGCGTAACAGGGGATACGACAGATACGCAGTATTTT. Full variable domain (rest looked up from reference TRBV5-1 and TRBJ2-3): KAGVTQTPRYLIKTRGQQVTLSCSPISGHRSVSWYQQTPGQGLQFLFEYFSETQRNKGNFPGRFSGRQFSNSRSEMNVSTLELGDSALYLCASSVTGDTTDTQYFGPGTRLTVL.

This sequence joins TRBV9 and TRBJ2-1; 10 bases match TRBD1. This CDR3 is 15 amino acids long. The ends lost 4 bases at V and 9 bases at J; junction bases unmatched: 10. From germline, CDR1 is SGDLS and CDR2 YYNGEE. The chain's CDR3 is CASSQGQGNSGEQFF. In nucleotides, the CDR3 is TGTGCCAGCAGCCAGGGACAGGGGAACTCAGGTGAGCAGTTCTTC.

J is TRBJ1-2 and V is TRBV2, with 10 bases aligning to TRBD1. The V gene end was trimmed by 5 bases and the J gene end by 3 bases; junction bases not matched to a gene: 3. The CDR3 extends over 14 amino acids. Germline lookup yields CDR1 SNHLY and CDR2 FYNNEI. Here the CDR3 DNA reads TGTGCCAGCAGTCGGGACAGGGGTGACTATGGCTACACCTTC. As protein: CASSRDRGDYGYTF.

This clone was seen only once. The chain joins TRBV19 to TRBJ1-1; 9 positions agree with TRBD1. The junction had 10 bases not matched to a gene; V was cut back by 9 bases and J by 5 bases. The length of the CDR3 is 14 residues. Per germline, CDR1 LNHDA and CDR2 SQIVND (reference sequence). The CDR3 here is CASYPGQGKTEAFF. CDR3 sequence (DNA): TGTGCCAGCTACCCGGGACAGGGAAAAACTGAAGCTTTCTTT. Together with reference TRBV19 and TRBJ1-1, the CDR3 gives the full variable domain: DGGITQSPKYLFRKEGQNVTLSCEQNLNHDAMYWYRQDPGQGLRLIYYSQIVNDFQKGDIAEGYSVSREKKESFPLTVTSAQKNPTAFYLCASYPGQGKTEAFFGQGTRLTVV.

This sequence joins TRBV6-6 and TRBJ1-2; 10 bases align to TRBD1. Germline assignment: CDR1 MNHNY and CDR2 SVGAGI (reference sequence). V gave up 7 bases and J gave up 7 bases; unmatched junction bases: 6. CDR3 length: 13 residues. In DNA, the CDR3 is TGTGCCAGCAAGATGACAGGGGGCGGTGGCTACACCTTC. The encoded protein is CASKMTGGGGYTF.

This clone was picked up a small number of times. The CDR3 nucleotides read TGTGCCTGGAGTACAGGGGATAATTCACCCCTCCACTTT. It yields the protein CAWSTGDNSPLHF. V usage is TRBV30 and J usage is TRBJ1-6, with TRBD1 matching 7 bases. This CDR3 is 13 amino acids long. Looked up from germline, CDR1 is GTSNPN and CDR2 is SVGIG (reference sequence). With V trimmed by 2 bases and J by 5 bases, 0 bases remained unmatched.

V gene TRBV6-1 combines with J gene TRBJ1-4; tentative D call: TRBD1 (5 bases). V was clipped by 2 bases and J by 3 bases, with 10 bases between them. CDR1 and CDR2 from the germline V gene are MNHNS and SASEGT. This CDR3 is 15 amino acids long. The chain's CDR3 is CASSEFTGANEKLFF. The CDR3 DNA is TGTGCCAGCAGTGAATTTACGGGGGCTAATGAAAAACTGTTTTTT.